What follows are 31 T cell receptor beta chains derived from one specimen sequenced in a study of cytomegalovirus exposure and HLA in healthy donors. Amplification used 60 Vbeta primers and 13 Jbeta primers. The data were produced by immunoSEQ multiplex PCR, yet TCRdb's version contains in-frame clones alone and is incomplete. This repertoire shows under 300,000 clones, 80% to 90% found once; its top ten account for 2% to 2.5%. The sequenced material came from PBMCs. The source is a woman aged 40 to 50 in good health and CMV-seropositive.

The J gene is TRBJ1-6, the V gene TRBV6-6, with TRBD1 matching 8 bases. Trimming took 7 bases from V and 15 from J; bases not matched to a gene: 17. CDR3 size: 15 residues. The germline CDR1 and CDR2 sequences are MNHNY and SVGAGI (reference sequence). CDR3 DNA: TGTGCCAGCACCACGGGGGCAGGGGGCCTAGGACGCCTCCACTTT. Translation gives CASTTGAGGLGRLHF.

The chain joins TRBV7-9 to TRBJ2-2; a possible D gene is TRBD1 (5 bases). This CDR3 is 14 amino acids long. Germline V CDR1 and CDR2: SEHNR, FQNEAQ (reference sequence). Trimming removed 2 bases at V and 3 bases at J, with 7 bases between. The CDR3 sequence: CASSLSQDTGELFF. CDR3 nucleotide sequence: TGTGCCAGCAGCTTATCACAGGACACCGGGGAGCTGTTTTTT.

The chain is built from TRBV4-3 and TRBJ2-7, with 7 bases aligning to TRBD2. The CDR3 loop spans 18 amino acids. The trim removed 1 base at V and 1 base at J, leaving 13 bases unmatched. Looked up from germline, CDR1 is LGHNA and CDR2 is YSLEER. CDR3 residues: CASSQVGSGSWGSYEQYF. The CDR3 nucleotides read TGCGCCAGCAGCCAAGTGGGTAGCGGGTCTTGGGGGTCCTACGAGCAGTACTTC.

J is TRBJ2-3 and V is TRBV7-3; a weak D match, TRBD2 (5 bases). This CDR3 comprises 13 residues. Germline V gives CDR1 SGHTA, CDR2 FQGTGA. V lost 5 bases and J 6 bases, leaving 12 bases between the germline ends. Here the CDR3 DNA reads TGTGCCAGCAGCCCCCAGACGGGGGATACGCAGTATTTT. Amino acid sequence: CASSPQTGDTQYF.

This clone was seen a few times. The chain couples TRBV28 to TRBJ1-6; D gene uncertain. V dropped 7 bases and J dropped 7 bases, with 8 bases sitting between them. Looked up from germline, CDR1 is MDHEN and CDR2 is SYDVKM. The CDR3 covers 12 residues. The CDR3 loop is CASMKPNSPLHF. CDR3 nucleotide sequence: TGTGCCAGCATGAAGCCAAATTCACCCCTCCACTTT.

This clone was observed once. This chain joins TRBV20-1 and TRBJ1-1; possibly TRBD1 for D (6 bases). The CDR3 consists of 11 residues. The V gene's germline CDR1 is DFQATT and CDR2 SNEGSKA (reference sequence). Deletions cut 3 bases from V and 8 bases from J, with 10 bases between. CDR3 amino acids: CSARRGLEAFF. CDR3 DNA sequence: TGCAGTGCTAGGAGGGGGTTGGAAGCTTTCTTT.

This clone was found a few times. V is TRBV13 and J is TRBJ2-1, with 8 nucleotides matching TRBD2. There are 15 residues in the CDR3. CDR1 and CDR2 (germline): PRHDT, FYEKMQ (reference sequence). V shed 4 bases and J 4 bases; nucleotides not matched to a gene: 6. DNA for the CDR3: TGTGCCAGCAGCTCCCGGGGGGGCCCATACAATGAGCAGTTCTTC. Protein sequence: CASSSRGGPYNEQFF.

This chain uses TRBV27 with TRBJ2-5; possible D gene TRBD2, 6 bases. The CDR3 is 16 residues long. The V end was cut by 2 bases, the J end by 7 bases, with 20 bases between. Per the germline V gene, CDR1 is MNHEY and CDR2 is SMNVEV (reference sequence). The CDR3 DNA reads TGTGCCAGCAGTTTAGCGGGCGGGGTCTCCTCGGGGACCCAGTACTTC. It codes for CASSLAGGVSSGTQYF.

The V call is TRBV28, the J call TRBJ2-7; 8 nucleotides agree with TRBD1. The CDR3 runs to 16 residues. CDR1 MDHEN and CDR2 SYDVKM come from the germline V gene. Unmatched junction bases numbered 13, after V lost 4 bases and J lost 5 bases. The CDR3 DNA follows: TGTGCCAGCAGTTCTTACAGGGGGATCTCAAAGGACGAGCAGTACTTC. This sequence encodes CASSSYRGISKDEQYF.

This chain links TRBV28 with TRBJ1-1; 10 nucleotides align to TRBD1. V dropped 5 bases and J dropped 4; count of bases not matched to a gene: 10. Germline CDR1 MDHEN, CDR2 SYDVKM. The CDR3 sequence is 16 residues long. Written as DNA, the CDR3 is TGTGCCAGCAGTCCATTTGACAGGGGGCTTGGCACTGAAGCTTTCTTT. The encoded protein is CASSPFDRGLGTEAFF.

CDR3 in DNA: TGTGCCACCAGCAGAGATCCATTGCGGCAGACTGGGAACACCGGGGAGCTGTTTTTT. Translated: CATSRDPLRQTGNTGELFF. V gene TRBV15 combines with J gene TRBJ2-2; D uncertain. V shed 0 bases and J shed 1 base, with 18 bases lying between them. This CDR3 is 19 amino acids long. CDR1 and CDR2 (germline): LNHNV, YYDKDF (reference sequence).

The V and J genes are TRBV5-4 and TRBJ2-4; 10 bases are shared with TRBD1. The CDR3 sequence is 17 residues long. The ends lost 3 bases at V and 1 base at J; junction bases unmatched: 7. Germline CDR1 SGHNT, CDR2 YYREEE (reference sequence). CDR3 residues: CASSSLGQGSAKNIQYF. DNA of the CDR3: TGTGCCAGCAGCTCCCTGGGACAGGGGAGTGCCAAAAACATTCAGTACTTC.

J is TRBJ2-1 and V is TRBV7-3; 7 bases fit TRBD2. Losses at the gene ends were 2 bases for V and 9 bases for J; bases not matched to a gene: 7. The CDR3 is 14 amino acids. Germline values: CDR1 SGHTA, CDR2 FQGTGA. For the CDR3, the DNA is TGTGCCAGCAGCTTAGGCGGGAGCAGTAGTGAGCAGTTCTTC. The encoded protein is CASSLGGSSSEQFF.

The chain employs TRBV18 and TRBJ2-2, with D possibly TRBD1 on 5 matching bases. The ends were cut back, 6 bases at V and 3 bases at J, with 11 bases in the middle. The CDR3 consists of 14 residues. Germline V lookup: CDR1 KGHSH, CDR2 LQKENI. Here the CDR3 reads CASSRQLDTGELFF. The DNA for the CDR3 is TGTGCCAGCTCCCGACAGCTCGACACCGGGGAGCTGTTTTTT.

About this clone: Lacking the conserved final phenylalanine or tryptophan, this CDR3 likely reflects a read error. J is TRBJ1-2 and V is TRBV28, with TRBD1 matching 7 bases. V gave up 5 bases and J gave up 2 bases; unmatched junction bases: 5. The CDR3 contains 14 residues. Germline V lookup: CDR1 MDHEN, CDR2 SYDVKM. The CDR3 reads CASSPLDRNYGYTL. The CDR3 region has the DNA TGTGCCAGCAGTCCCCTGGACAGGAACTATGGCTACACCCTC.

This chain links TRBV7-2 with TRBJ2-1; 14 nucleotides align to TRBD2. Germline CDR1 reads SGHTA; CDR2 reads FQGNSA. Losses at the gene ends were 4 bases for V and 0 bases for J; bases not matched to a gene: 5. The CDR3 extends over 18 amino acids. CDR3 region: CASSSPGTSGSSYNEQFF. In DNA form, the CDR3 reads TGTGCCAGCAGCTCCCCCGGGACTAGCGGGAGCTCCTACAATGAGCAGTTCTTC.

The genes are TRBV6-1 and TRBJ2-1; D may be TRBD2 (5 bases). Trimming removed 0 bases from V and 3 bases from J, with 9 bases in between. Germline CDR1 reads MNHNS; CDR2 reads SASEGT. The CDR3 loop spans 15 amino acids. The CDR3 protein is CASSEAGRDYNEQFF. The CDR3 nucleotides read TGTGCCAGCAGTGAAGCTGGTCGGGACTACAATGAGCAGTTCTTC.

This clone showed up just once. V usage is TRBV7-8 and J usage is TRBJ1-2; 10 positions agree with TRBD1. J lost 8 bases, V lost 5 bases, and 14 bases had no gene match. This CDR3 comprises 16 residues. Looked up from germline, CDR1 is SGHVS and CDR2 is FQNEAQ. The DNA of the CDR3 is TGTGCCAGCAGCGAGGTAGCTCGACAGGGGGCGGGAGGCTACACCTTC. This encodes CASSEVARQGAGGYTF.

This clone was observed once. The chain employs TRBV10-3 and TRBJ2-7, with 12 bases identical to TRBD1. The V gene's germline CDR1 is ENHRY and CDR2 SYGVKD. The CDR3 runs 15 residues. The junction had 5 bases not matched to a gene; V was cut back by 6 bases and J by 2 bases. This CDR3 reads CAISTGTGGPYEQYF. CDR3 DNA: TGTGCCATCAGCACCGGGACAGGGGGCCCCTACGAGCAGTACTTC.

The CDR3 coding sequence is TGTGCCAGCAGTTACGGGGGGATTAGCACTGAAGCTTTCTTT. Amino acid sequence: CASSYGGISTEAFF. The V and J genes are TRBV6-6 and TRBJ1-1; TRBD1 might be the D (5 bases). V was shortened by 2 bases and J by 4 bases, with 11 bases between the two germline ends. The CDR3 consists of 14 residues. The V gene's germline CDR1 is MNHNY and CDR2 SVGAGI (reference sequence).

CDR3 residues: CASSQGLAGGMVEQYF. In nucleotides, the CDR3 is TGTGCCAGCAGCCAAGGACTAGCGGGAGGTATGGTCGAGCAGTACTTC. The chain is built from TRBV14 and TRBJ2-7; 13 positions match TRBD2. This CDR3 contains 16 residues. The germline V gene has CDR1 SGHDN and CDR2 FVKESK. Trimming at V came to 1 base and at J to 6 bases, leaving 6 bases not matched to a gene.

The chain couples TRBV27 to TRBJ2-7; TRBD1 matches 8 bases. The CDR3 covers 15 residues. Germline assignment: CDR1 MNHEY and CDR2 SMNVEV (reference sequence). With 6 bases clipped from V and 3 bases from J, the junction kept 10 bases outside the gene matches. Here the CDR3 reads CASRADRGPLYEQYF. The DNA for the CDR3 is TGTGCCAGCAGGGCCGACAGGGGTCCCCTCTACGAGCAGTACTTC.

The CDR3 nucleotides are TGTGCCAGCAGCTTGTTTGGCGGAGGCTCCTACGAGCAGTACTTC. It translates to CASSLFGGGSYEQYF. This sequence joins TRBV5-6 and TRBJ2-7, with D tentatively TRBD2 (5 bases). Trimming removed 1 base at V and 0 bases at J, with 11 bases between. From germline, CDR1 is SGHDT and CDR2 YYEEEE. The CDR3 is 15 amino acids.

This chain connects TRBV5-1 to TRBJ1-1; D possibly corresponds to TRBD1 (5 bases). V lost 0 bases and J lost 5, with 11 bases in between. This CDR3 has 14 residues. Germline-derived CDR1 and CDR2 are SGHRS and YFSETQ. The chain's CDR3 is CASSLAGGGTEAFF. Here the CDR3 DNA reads TGCGCCAGCAGCTTGGCCGGGGGAGGGACTGAAGCTTTCTTT.

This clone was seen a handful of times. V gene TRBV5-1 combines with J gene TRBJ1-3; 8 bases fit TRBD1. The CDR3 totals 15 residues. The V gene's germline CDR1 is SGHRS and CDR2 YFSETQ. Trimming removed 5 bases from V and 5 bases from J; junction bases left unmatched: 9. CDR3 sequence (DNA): TGCGCCAGCAGTGCCGGGACAGGAGACAGAAACACCATATATTTT. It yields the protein CASSAGTGDRNTIYF.

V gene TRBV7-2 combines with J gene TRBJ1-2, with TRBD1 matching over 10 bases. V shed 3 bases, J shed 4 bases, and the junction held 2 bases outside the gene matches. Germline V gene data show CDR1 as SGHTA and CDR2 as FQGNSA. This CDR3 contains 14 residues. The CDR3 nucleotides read TGTGCCAGCAGCTTGGACAGGGGGAGCTATGGCTACACCTTC. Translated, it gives CASSLDRGSYGYTF.

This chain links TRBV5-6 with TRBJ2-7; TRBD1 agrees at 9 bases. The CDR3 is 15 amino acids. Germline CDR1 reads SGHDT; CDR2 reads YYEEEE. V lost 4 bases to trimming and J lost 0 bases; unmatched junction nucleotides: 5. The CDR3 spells CASSPGTGTSYEQYF. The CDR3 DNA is TGTGCCAGCAGCCCAGGGACAGGGACCTCCTACGAGCAGTACTTC.

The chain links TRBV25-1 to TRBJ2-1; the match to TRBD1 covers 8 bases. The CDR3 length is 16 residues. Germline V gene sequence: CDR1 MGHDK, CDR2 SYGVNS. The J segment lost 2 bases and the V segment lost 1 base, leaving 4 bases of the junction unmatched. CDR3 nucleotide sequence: TGTGCCAGCAGTGAATTTAGGGACAGGACCTACAATGAGCAGTTCTTC. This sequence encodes CASSEFRDRTYNEQFF.

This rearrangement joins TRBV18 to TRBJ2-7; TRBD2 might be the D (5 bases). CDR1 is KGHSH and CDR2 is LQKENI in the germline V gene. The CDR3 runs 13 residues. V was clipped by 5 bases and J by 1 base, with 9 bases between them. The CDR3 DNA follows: TGTGCCAGCTCAGACGGGGTATCCTACGAGCAGTACTTC. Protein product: CASSDGVSYEQYF.

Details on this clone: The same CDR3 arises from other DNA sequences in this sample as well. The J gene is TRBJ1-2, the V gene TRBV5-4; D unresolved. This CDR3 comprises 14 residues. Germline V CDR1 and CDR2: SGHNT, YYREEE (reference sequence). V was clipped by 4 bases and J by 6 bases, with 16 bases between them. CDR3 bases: TGTGCCAGCAGCGTGGGTCGGGTAAGGAATGGCTACACCTTC. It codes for CASSVGRVRNGYTF. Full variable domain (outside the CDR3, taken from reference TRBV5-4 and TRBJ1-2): ETGVTQSPTHLIKTRGQQVTLRCSSQSGHNTVSWYQQALGQGPQFIFQYYREEENGRGNFPPRFSGLQFPNYSSELNVNALELDDSALYLCASSVGRVRNGYTFGSGTRLTVV.

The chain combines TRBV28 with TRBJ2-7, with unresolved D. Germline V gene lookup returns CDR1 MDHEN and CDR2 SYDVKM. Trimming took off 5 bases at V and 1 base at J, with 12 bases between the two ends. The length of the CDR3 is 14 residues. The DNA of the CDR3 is TGTGCCAGCAGTGTGACATCCACTTCCTACGAGCAGTACTTC. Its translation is CASSVTSTSYEQYF.